The T cell receptor (beta chain) under discussion was sequenced for a study of T-cell reconstitution after alpha-beta-depleted transplantation in children. The TCRbeta library incorporated unique molecular identifiers. TCRdb passed the PCR reads through MiXCR, listing each CDR3 protein once. Of fewer than 550,000 distinct CDR3 sequences in the sample, about a tenth are singletons; the top ten hold 4.5% to 7%. Germline assignment: CDR1 SGHTA and CDR2 FQGNSA. This CDR3 is 18 amino acids long. With V trimmed by 1 base and J by 7 bases, 10 bases remained unmatched. This chain uses TRBV7-2 with TRBJ2-2; 12 positions agree with TRBD2. The sequence derives from a human donor who donated a stem cell graft to a child with acute myeloid leukemia. Material: PBMCs from the stem cell graft donor, obtained from the stem cell graft. The CDR3, as DNA: TGTGCCAGCAGCTTAGGGCGGCTAGCGGGAGGGTTCGGCGGGGAGCTGTTTTTT. This translates into CASSLGRLAGGFGGELFF. The full variable domain, completed using reference TRBV7-2 and TRBJ2-2, is GAGVSQSPSNKVTEKGKDVELRCDPISGHTALYWYRQSLGQGLEFLIYFQGNSAPDKSGLPSDRFSAERTGGSVSTLTIQRTQQEDSAVYLCASSLGRLAGGFGGELFFGEGSRLTVL.